This TCR beta chain was profiled in a study of blood T cell repertoires in COVID-19. Background on the study: PBMCs, B-cell-depleted T cells, or T cells were the source of the cDNA or gDNA that made up the material.

The method was immunoSEQ multiplex PCR; TCRdb's version includes in-frame clones alone and lacks a portion of them. Here the sample spans a few hundred thousand clones, 75% to 90% being singletons. Each participant's cohort was designated according to participant-reported clinical history. This CDR3 is 13 amino acids long. The germline V and J ends were trimmed by 4 bases and 7 bases, with 13 bases remaining between them. The germline gives CDR1 SGHKS, CDR2 YYEKEE (reference sequence). This sequence originates from a man younger than 45 who had recovered from COVID-19. The chain links TRBV5-5 to TRBJ2-3, with D perhaps TRBD1 (5 bases). Specimen: PBMCs or T cells enriched from blood (not recorded which). The CDR3 DNA is TGTGCCAGCAGCCCATCGACAGCCAATACGCAGTATTTT. Amino acid sequence: CASSPSTANTQYF.